This entry describes one T cell receptor beta chain. CDR1 and CDR2 from the germline V gene are MNHEY and SVGEGT. The CDR3 extends over 15 amino acids. V lost 7 bases to trimming and J lost 1 base, with 16 bases between them. A sample-barcoded 5' primer and a J-beta primer mix were used in a second PCR of roughly 7 to 11 cycles. Each cDNA molecule was tagged by a template-switch adaptor with 12 random nucleotides. TCRdb recomputed calls from the 5' RACE reads with MiXCR, one row per CDR3 protein. The sample includes about 1,800,000 distinct CDR3 sequences, 28% of them seen just once. These data come from a study of blood T cells in healthy people across ages.

The sequenced sample consisted of blood. The V gene is TRBV6-2 or TRBV6-3, the J gene TRBJ1-1; D call uncertain. The TCR comes from a woman aged 30 to 39 in good health. This chain's CDR3 is CASNLGNSPNTEAFF. CDR3 bases: TGTGCCAGCAATCTAGGGAACAGCCCGAACACTGAAGCTTTCTTT.